This T cell receptor (beta chain) emerged from a study of blood T cell repertoires in COVID-19. About the research overall: Acute-phase and convalescent COVID-19 samples originated in the United States, Italy and Spain. PBMCs, B-cell-depleted T cells, or T cells were the source of the cDNA or gDNA that made up the material.

V lost 5 bases to trimming and J lost 3 bases, with 13 bases between them. This CDR3 contains 15 residues. Germline lookup yields CDR1 MNHEY and CDR2 SMNVEV (reference sequence). TCRdb keeps only in-frame clones here, not all; method: immunoSEQ multiplex PCR. This sample has about 90,000 clones, with 90% to 95% found just once. V is TRBV27 and J is TRBJ2-2, with D perhaps TRBD1 (5 bases). The TCR comes from a human donor with active COVID-19. The donor label of this sample is uncertain. The sequenced material came from peripheral blood. CDR3 DNA: TGTGCCAGCAGTCCCCAACGACAGTACACCGGGGAGCTGTTTTTT. This codes for CASSPQRQYTGELFF.